The 12 T cell receptor beta chains below all came from one sample that was sequenced in a study of vaccination and CD4 T cells after COVID-19. Their cognate antigens are unknown. Noted treatment: roughly 11-day PBMC culture with coronavirus spike peptide pools or control peptides (ViraFEST assay). Once obtained from cultured CD4+ T cells, the DNA was sequenced using the Oncomine TCR Beta short-read assay. Using its own MiXCR run on the PCR reads, TCRdb lists one record per CDR3 protein. This table has just under 20,000 distinct CDR3 sequences, more than 45% appearing once. The specimen was CD4+ T cells from blood, cultured in vitro, collected before SARS-CoV-2 vaccination. The receptors were sampled from a human donor who had recovered from COVID-19.

J is TRBJ2-5 and V is TRBV6-1, with D perhaps matching TRBD2 (6 bases). Deletions cut 4 bases from V and 5 bases from J, with 17 bases between. The CDR3 has 15 residues. Per the germline V gene, CDR1 is MNHNS and CDR2 is SASEGT. The CDR3 DNA reads TGTGCCAGCAGTGCAGGAGGGCTAAGTTTGGAGACCCAGTACTTC. Its translation is CASSAGGLSLETQYF.

With respect to this clonotype: At one end, the junction sequence differs from germline, possibly due to a read error. The chain is built from TRBV6-1 and TRBJ1-2; TRBD1 aligns across 9 bases. Per germline, CDR1 MNHNS and CDR2 SASEGT. The CDR3 has 14 amino acids. CDR3 region: CANSLTGGQGGYTF. For the CDR3, the DNA is TGTGCCAACAGTCTTACAGGGGGCCAGGGTGGCTACACCTTC.

This chain links TRBV20-1 with TRBJ2-1; the match to TRBD1 covers 10 bases. CDR1 is DFQATT, CDR2 SNEGSKA, per germline (reference sequence). J was trimmed by 8 bases and V by 6 bases; bases with no gene match: 10. The CDR3 spans 14 residues. In nucleotides, the CDR3 is TGCAGTGCCCACGGGGACAGGGGCGGCTATGAGCAGTTCTTC. Its translation: CSAHGDRGGYEQFF.

This chain uses TRBV4-3 with TRBJ1-2; perhaps TRBD1 as D (5 bases). Trimming stripped 0 bases from V and 3 bases from J, with 8 bases between. CDR1 is LGHNA, CDR2 YSLEER, per germline. The CDR3 totals 14 residues. The DNA for the CDR3 is TGCGCCAGCAGCCAAGATTGGGGCGACTATGGCTACACCTTC. This codes for CASSQDWGDYGYTF.

The V gene is TRBV28, the J gene TRBJ2-2; the D is unclear. Deletions cut 6 bases from V and 2 bases from J, with 10 bases between. The CDR3 is 14 residues long. CDR1 and CDR2 (germline): MDHEN, SYDVKM. DNA of the CDR3: TGTGCCAGCAGGCAAGCTACTAACACCGGGGAGCTGTTTTTT. This encodes CASRQATNTGELFF.

This clonotype was detected only a few times. This sequence joins TRBV20-1 and TRBJ1-6; 7 nucleotides agree with TRBD1. Unmatched junction bases numbered 13, after V lost 0 bases and J lost 11 bases. Germline V gene sequence: CDR1 DFQATT, CDR2 SNEGSKA (reference sequence). This CDR3 spans 16 amino acids. The CDR3 DNA reads as TGCAGTGCTAGAGAGAGACTGACAGGGACTCTGGCACCCCTCCACTTT. This sequence encodes CSARERLTGTLAPLHF.

V gene TRBV28 combines with J gene TRBJ1-3; 7 bases line up with TRBD1. This CDR3 has 16 amino acids. The V segment lost 2 bases and the J segment 2 bases; nucleotides outside the gene matches: 6. Germline CDR1 is MDHEN and CDR2 is SYDVKM. The DNA for the CDR3 is TGTGCCAGCAGTTTACTAGACAGGGAGCCTGGAAACACCATATATTTT. It yields the protein CASSLLDREPGNTIYF.

This chain uses TRBV12-3 or TRBV12-4 with TRBJ2-1; no firm D call. Trimming stripped 6 bases from V and 0 bases from J, with 3 bases between. The CDR3 totals 12 residues. The DNA of the CDR3 is TGTGCCAGCAGGACCTCCTACAATGAGCAGTTCTTC. Translating gives CASRTSYNEQFF.

This clonotype has a single count. The chain combines TRBV9 with TRBJ2-3; D possibly matches TRBD1 or TRBD2 (7 bases each). The CDR3 covers 15 residues. CDR1 and CDR2 from the germline V gene are SGDLS and YYNGEE. V was pared by 2 bases and J by 6 bases, with 16 bases between. This CDR3 is CASSVTTGRGDTQYF. The CDR3 region has the DNA TGTGCCAGCAGCGTCACGACAGGGCGGGGGGATACGCAGTATTTT.

V gene TRBV29-1 combines with J gene TRBJ2-1; TRBD1 agrees at 7 bases. V dropped 5 bases and J dropped 3; count of bases not matched to a gene: 7. Per the germline V gene, CDR1 is SQVTM and CDR2 is ANQGSEA. The CDR3 consists of 14 residues. The CDR3 spells CSVRTGTYYNEQFF. The CDR3 DNA reads TGCAGCGTTCGGACAGGAACTTACTACAATGAGCAGTTCTTC.

V usage is TRBV10-3 and J usage is TRBJ1-5, with D hard to call. Trimming removed 2 bases at V and 1 base at J, with 15 bases between. This CDR3 comprises 17 residues. Germline V gene data show CDR1 as ENHRY and CDR2 as SYGVKD. The CDR3 region has the DNA TGTGCCATCAGTGAGAGGATAGGGAGCATCAGCAATCAGCCCCAGCATTTT. Translated: CAISERIGSISNQPQHF.

There are a few counts of this clonotype. The CDR3 bases are TGTGCCACCAGTGATTTGGGGGGGTCAGGGAACACCGGGGAGCTGTTTTTT. Its translation is CATSDLGGSGNTGELFF. The genes are TRBV24-1 and TRBJ2-2; D may be TRBD2 (6 bases). The V end lost 0 bases, the J end lost 1 base, and 11 bases lay between the germline ends. Germline V CDR1 and CDR2: KGHDR, SFDVKD. The CDR3 runs to 17 residues.